A single sample is the source of the 7 T cell receptor beta chains below, sequenced in a study of STAT5B mutations in CD4+ large granular lymphocyte leukemia. Generated by immunoSEQ multiplex PCR, the TCRdb table keeps only in-frame clones and is missing some. The sample includes nearly 20,000 clones, approximately 84% of them seen just once. The sequenced sample was CD4+ T cells from blood buffy coats. These receptor sequences come from a human donor in good health.

This clone was seen only once. V gene TRBV11-2 combines with J gene TRBJ2-1, with D maybe TRBD1 (5 bases). The V gene lost 6 bases and the J gene lost 4 bases, with 16 bases spanning the gap. Germline CDR1 and CDR2: SGHAT and FQNNGV. The CDR3 length is 15 residues. The CDR3: CASRDQRRGYNEQFF. The CDR3, as DNA: TGTGCCAGCAGGGACCAGCGAAGGGGTTACAATGAGCAGTTCTTC.

V usage is TRBV6-5 and J usage is TRBJ1-3, with TRBD1 identical over 7 bases. V shed 4 bases, J shed 0 bases, and the junction held 6 bases outside the gene matches. The CDR3 sequence is 16 residues long. Germline-derived CDR1 and CDR2 are MNHEY and SVGAGI. CDR3 sequence (DNA): TGTGCCAGCAGTTCGACAGGGACATTCTCTGGAAACACCATATATTTT. It is translated as CASSSTGTFSGNTIYF.

This chain joins TRBV5-4 and TRBJ2-7; 8 positions match TRBD2. After removal of 7 bases from V and 1 base from J, the junction contained 13 bases not matched to a gene. The CDR3 length is 16 residues. Germline assignment: CDR1 SGHNT and CDR2 YYREEE (reference sequence). In DNA, the CDR3 is TGTGCCAGCTCCTCAAGGGGAGCGGGAGTGTCCTACGAGCAGTACTTC. Protein: CASSSRGAGVSYEQYF.

V gene TRBV5-4 combines with J gene TRBJ2-3, with 12 bases fitting TRBD2. Losses at the gene ends were 0 bases for V and 4 bases for J; bases not matched to a gene: 6. CDR3 length: 17 amino acids. CDR1 is SGHNT and CDR2 is YYREEE in the germline V gene (reference sequence). The CDR3 DNA follows: TGTGCCAGCAGCTTGGCCCCCTCTAGCGGGAGGGCAGATACGCAGTATTTT. It codes for CASSLAPSSGRADTQYF.

This chain joins TRBV30 and TRBJ2-5; D gene ambiguous. The germline V gene encodes CDR1 GTSNPN and CDR2 SVGIG (reference sequence). The CDR3 sequence is 13 residues long. Deletions cut 0 bases from V and 3 bases from J, with 8 bases between. The CDR3, as DNA: TGTGCCTGGAGTGTCGGCATTGAAGAGACCCAGTACTTC. It codes for CAWSVGIEETQYF. Drawing the rest from reference TRBV30 and TRBJ2-5, the complete variable domain is SQTIHQWPATLVQPVGSPLSLECTVEGTSNPNLYWYRQAAGRGLQLLFYSVGIGQISSEVPQNLSASRPQDRQFILSSKKLLLSDSGFYLCAWSVGIEETQYFGPGTRLLVL.

This chain links TRBV30 with TRBJ2-7; 7 bases are a match to TRBD1. This CDR3 has 12 residues. The V and J ends lost 5 bases and 4 bases, in that order; junction bases with no gene match: 5. Germline loops: CDR1 GTSNPN, CDR2 SVGIG (reference sequence). The DNA for the CDR3 is TGTGCCTGGGGTGGGGGACAGTACGAGCAGTACTTC. It is translated as CAWGGGQYEQYF.

The chain links TRBV6-1 to TRBJ2-7; possible D gene TRBD1, 5 bases. CDR1 is MNHNS, CDR2 SASEGT, per germline. V was trimmed by 2 bases and J by 2 bases, leaving 16 bases between them. There are 16 residues in the CDR3. CDR3 sequence reads: CASSELWGTGTYEQYF. Here the CDR3 DNA reads TGTGCCAGCAGTGAACTTTGGGGCACCGGAACCTACGAGCAGTACTTC.